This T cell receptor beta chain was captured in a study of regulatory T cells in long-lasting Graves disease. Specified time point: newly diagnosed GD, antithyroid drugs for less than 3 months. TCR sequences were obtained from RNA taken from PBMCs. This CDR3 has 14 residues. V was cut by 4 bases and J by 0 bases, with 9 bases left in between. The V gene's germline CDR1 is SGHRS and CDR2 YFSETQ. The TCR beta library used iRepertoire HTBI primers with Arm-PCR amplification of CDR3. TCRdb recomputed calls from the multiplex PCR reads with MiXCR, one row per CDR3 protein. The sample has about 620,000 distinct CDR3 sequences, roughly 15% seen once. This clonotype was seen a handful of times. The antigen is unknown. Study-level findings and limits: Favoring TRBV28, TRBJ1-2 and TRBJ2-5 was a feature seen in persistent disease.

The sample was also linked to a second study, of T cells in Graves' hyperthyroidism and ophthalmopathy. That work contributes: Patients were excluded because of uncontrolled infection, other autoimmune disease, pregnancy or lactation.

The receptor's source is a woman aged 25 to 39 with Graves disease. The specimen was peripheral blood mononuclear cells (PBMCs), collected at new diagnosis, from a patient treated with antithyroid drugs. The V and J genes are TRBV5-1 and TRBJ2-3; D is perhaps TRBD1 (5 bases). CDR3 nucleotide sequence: TGCGCCAGCAGCCCGACAGTCAGCACAGATACGCAGTATTTT. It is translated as CASSPTVSTDTQYF.